Presented here are 9 T cell receptor beta chains from one specimen sequenced in a study of T cell changes during pregnancy in multiple sclerosis. The method was immunoSEQ multiplex PCR; TCRdb's version includes in-frame clones alone and lacks a portion of them. Seen here are about 20,000 clones, about nine tenths observed once, and the top ten hold 5.5% to 7.5%. The sample was CD8+ T cells from peripheral blood mononuclear cells, taken in the third trimester of pregnancy. The receptors come from a female donor in good health, enrolled as a control in a pregnancy study.

V usage is TRBV4-3 and J usage is TRBJ2-1; TRBD1 matches 7 bases. CDR1 LGHNA and CDR2 YSLEER come from the germline V gene. The ends lost 2 bases at V and 4 bases at J; junction bases unmatched: 8. The CDR3 has 16 amino acids. Here the CDR3 DNA reads TGCGCCAGCAGCCAACTCATCGGGACAGAGTACAATGAGCAGTTCTTC. Protein: CASSQLIGTEYNEQFF.

The J gene is TRBJ1-1, the V gene TRBV6-1, with 7 bases matching TRBD1. CDR3 length: 14 residues. In germline, CDR1 is MNHNS, CDR2 SASEGT. Trimming at V came to 6 bases and at J to 1 base, leaving 5 bases not matched to a gene. In nucleotides, the CDR3 is TGTGCCAGCAGGGAGGGACAGACGAACACTGAAGCTTTCTTT. Its translation is CASREGQTNTEAFF.

The chain carries TRBV5-8 and TRBJ1-4; 8 bases are shared with TRBD1. Trimming at V came to 3 bases and at J to 7 bases, leaving 5 bases not matched to a gene. Germline V lookup: CDR1 SGHTS, CDR2 YDEGEE. This CDR3 comprises 14 residues. The CDR3 DNA reads TGTGCCAGCAGCTCAGGACAGGGTTCTGAAAAACTGTTTTTT. Its protein is CASSSGQGSEKLFF.

The chain carries TRBV27 and TRBJ2-2; D is possibly TRBD1 (6 bases). Germline CDR1 MNHEY, CDR2 SMNVEV (reference sequence). CDR3 length equals 16 residues. Deletions cut 7 bases from V and 7 bases from J, with 22 bases between. CDR3 loop: CASKGEQGHHHGELFF. CDR3 in DNA: TGTGCCAGCAAGGGGGAACAGGGACATCATCACGGGGAGCTGTTTTTT.

The V and J genes are TRBV28 and TRBJ1-1; 7 bases line up with TRBD1. This CDR3 comprises 13 residues. The germline gives CDR1 MDHEN, CDR2 SYDVKM. With 6 bases clipped from V and 1 base from J, the junction kept 2 bases outside the gene matches. The CDR3 loop is CASRRTGNTEAFF. CDR3 nucleotide sequence: TGTGCCAGCAGGCGGACAGGGAACACTGAAGCTTTCTTT.

In DNA form, the CDR3 reads TGTGCCAGCAGCTTAGTCGTAAGGACAGGGGGACCAGAGTCGTACTTC. Amino acids: CASSLVVRTGGPESYF. The rearrangement links TRBV11-2 to TRBJ2-5; 10 bases are a match to TRBD1. J was trimmed by 13 bases and V by 1 base; bases with no gene match: 15. Germline CDR1 reads SGHAT; CDR2 reads FQNNGV. This CDR3 is built from 16 residues.

This clone has a single count. The J gene is TRBJ1-2, the V gene TRBV5-4, with D possibly being TRBD1 (5 bases). V lost 4 bases and J lost 1, with 8 bases in between. Germline loops: CDR1 SGHNT, CDR2 YYREEE (reference sequence). The CDR3 contains 13 residues. DNA of the CDR3: TGTGCCAGCAGCCGCGGGGGTAACTATGGCTACACCTTC. Translation gives CASSRGGNYGYTF.

The genes are TRBV5-1 and TRBJ2-7; 10 bases match TRBD1. The CDR3 has 18 residues. Per germline, CDR1 SGHRS and CDR2 YFSETQ. J was trimmed by 3 bases and V by 3 bases; bases with no gene match: 15. CDR3 amino acids: CASSYRDRGLLEYYEQYF. CDR3 bases: TGCGCCAGCAGCTACCGGGACAGGGGTCTACTTGAGTACTACGAGCAGTACTTC.

J is TRBJ2-5 and V is TRBV5-6, with 8 positions matching TRBD2. V gave up 1 base and J gave up 5 bases; unmatched junction bases: 7. Per the germline V gene, CDR1 is SGHDT and CDR2 is YYEEEE. This CDR3 is built from 15 residues. The chain's CDR3 is CASSLSGGLGETQYF. Written as DNA, the CDR3 is TGTGCCAGCAGCTTGAGTGGGGGACTAGGCGAGACCCAGTACTTC.